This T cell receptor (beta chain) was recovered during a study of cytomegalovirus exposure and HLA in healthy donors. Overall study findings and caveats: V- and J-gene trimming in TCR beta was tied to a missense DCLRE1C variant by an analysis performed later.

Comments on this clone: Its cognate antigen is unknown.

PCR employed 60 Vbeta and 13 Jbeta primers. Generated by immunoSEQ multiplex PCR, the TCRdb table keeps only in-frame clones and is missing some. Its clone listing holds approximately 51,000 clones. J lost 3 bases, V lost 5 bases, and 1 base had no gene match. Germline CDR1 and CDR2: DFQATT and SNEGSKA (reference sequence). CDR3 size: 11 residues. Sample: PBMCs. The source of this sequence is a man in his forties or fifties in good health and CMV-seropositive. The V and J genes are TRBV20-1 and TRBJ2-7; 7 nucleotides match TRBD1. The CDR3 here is CSAGDSYEQYF. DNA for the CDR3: TGCAGTGCTGGGGACAGCTACGAGCAGTACTTC.